This is a list of T cell receptor beta chains from one sample in a study of T cell responses to AZD1222 COVID-19 vaccine. TCRdb's copy holds only in-frame clones and misses some; the assay was immunoSEQ multiplex PCR. The sample consists of 79,000 or so clones, approximately 90% of them appearing once. The specimen comprised peripheral blood, sampled 28 days after the second AZD1222 dose. These receptors were collected from an adult who received the AZD1222 COVID-19 vaccine. Both conserved end residues are part of each CDR3. A D gene is named only where the DNA matches it firmly. The size field is filled for only some rows; it gives once, few, many or a size class.

DNA,CDR3,J,D,V,size
TGTGCCAGCGGAGTTAGCGGGGCCGAATACGAGCAGTACTTC,CASGVSGAEYEQYF,TRBJ2-7,TRBD2,TRBV5-4,NA
TGTGCCAGCAGTGCGGATCATAATTCACCCCTCCACTTT,CASSADHNSPLHF,TRBJ1-6,NA,TRBV6-2/TRBV6-3,NA
TGTGCCAGCAGCCCCCCGGGGGGGCCGTATGAGCAGTTCTTC,CASSPPGGPYEQFF,TRBJ2-1,TRBD2,TRBV11-3,NA
TGTGCCAGCAGTTACTCCGAGGGGGGCACCGGGGAGCTGTTTTTT,CASSYSEGGTGELFF,TRBJ2-2,NA,TRBV6-2/TRBV6-3,NA
TGTGCCAGCAGCGCGCTTAAAGGACAGGACGACTATGGCTACACCTTC,CASSALKGQDDYGYTF,TRBJ1-2,TRBD1,TRBV9,NA
TGTGCCAGCAGCTTATACTTCCCCCAACATGCCGGGGAGGCTGAAGCTTTCTTT,CASSLYFPQHAGEAEAFF,TRBJ1-1,NA,TRBV5-6,NA
TGTGCCAGCAGCTCAGACCAGCTCCTTAATGAAAAACTGTTTTTT,CASSSDQLLNEKLFF,TRBJ1-4,NA,TRBV28,NA
TGTGCCAGCAGACAAGTAGGGACAGCAATCAATCAGCCCCAGCATTTT,CASRQVGTAINQPQHF,TRBJ1-5,TRBD1,TRBV27,NA
TGTGCCAGCAGTGAATTGGACCAGGGCCCTCATGGCTACACCTTC,CASSELDQGPHGYTF,TRBJ1-2,NA,TRBV6-1,NA
TGTGCCAGCAGCCCTAGCGGGGGCCCGTCCGCAGAGACCCAGTACTTC,CASSPSGGPSAETQYF,TRBJ2-5,TRBD2,TRBV7-3,once
TGTGCCAGCAGCTTGGACGGGGGGGCCTCCGGGGAGCTGTTTTTT,CASSLDGGASGELFF,TRBJ2-2,TRBD2,TRBV7-9,NA
TGTGCCAGCAGTGAGGGGGTGCACTACAATGAGCAGTTCTTC,CASSEGVHYNEQFF,TRBJ2-1,NA,TRBV7-9,NA
TGTGCCAGCTCACTTCGGGGGGATGAAGCTTTCTTT,CASSLRGDEAFF,TRBJ1-1,NA,TRBV18,few
TGTGCCAGCAGCTTGCTGGGTTCTTACAGGGGGGGTAGCTCAGATACGCAGTATTTT,CASSLLGSYRGGSSDTQYF,TRBJ2-3,NA,TRBV7-6,NA
TGTGCCAGCAGCTTAACGAGGGAGAACACTGAAGCTTTCTTT,CASSLTRENTEAFF,TRBJ1-1,NA,TRBV7-3,NA
TGTGCCAGCTTTCGATCAATGATCAACACTGAAGCTTTCTTT,CASFRSMINTEAFF,TRBJ1-1,NA,TRBV2,NA
TGTGCCAGCAGCTTGGCCATTTTGTACTCCTACGAGCAGTACTTC,CASSLAILYSYEQYF,TRBJ2-7,NA,TRBV5-5,NA
TGTGCCAGCAGTTTATTAGGGACTAGCGGGGCGAGTCCCTACAATGAGCAGTTCTTC,CASSLLGTSGASPYNEQFF,TRBJ2-1,TRBD2,TRBV27,NA
TGTGCCAGCAGCCAAGCCGGACCAGACCACAATGAGCAGTTCTTC,CASSQAGPDHNEQFF,TRBJ2-1,NA,TRBV14,NA
TGTGCCAGCAGAAACCCGGGACAGACGAATGAAAAACTGTTTTTT,CASRNPGQTNEKLFF,TRBJ1-4,TRBD1,TRBV28,NA
TGCGCCAGCAGCTTGACGACTAGCGGGCGAGAAGAGACCCAGTACTTC,CASSLTTSGREETQYF,TRBJ2-5,TRBD2,TRBV5-1,NA
TGCGCCAGCGGTCCGGGAGATAGCACAGATACGCAGTATTTT,CASGPGDSTDTQYF,TRBJ2-3,NA,TRBV5-1,NA
TGTGCCTGGAGTTTAGGCGGAACAAATCAGCCCCAGCATTTT,CAWSLGGTNQPQHF,TRBJ1-5,NA,TRBV30,once
TGTGCCACCGGTGACACTCGAAACACCATATATTTT,CATGDTRNTIYF,TRBJ1-3,NA,TRBV24-1,NA
TGCGCCAGCAGCGCCGGACAGGGGGGAGATCAGCCCCAGCATTTT,CASSAGQGGDQPQHF,TRBJ1-5,TRBD1,TRBV4-1,NA
TGTGCCAGCAGCTGGACAGGTTCCGAGAGTCAGCCCCAGCATTTT,CASSWTGSESQPQHF,TRBJ1-5,TRBD1,TRBV5-5,NA
TGTGCCAGCAGCCCGGGACAGAACCAATACGAGCAGTACTTC,CASSPGQNQYEQYF,TRBJ2-7,TRBD1,TRBV5-4,NA
TGTGCCAGCAGCGTTGGTATCAGTGATAGCACAGATACGCAGTATTTT,CASSVGISDSTDTQYF,TRBJ2-3,NA,TRBV9,NA
TGTGCCAGCAGTTTAGGGGGAGCACAGCCCCAGCATTTT,CASSLGGAQPQHF,TRBJ1-5,NA,TRBV27,NA
TGCAGCGTTCTAAAAACGCAGGGGTTGGATGAAAAACTGTTTTTT,CSVLKTQGLDEKLFF,TRBJ1-4,NA,TRBV29-1,NA
TGTGCCAGCAGCATAGCGACAGGACCGAACACTGAAGCTTTCTTT,CASSIATGPNTEAFF,TRBJ1-1,NA,TRBV21-1,NA
TGTGCCAGCTCACCCGCAATTGTTACTGTGAACACTGAAGCTTTCTTT,CASSPAIVTVNTEAFF,TRBJ1-1,NA,TRBV18,NA
TGTGCCTGGAGTGTCGGGCAGGGCAATCAGCCCCAGCATTTT,CAWSVGQGNQPQHF,TRBJ1-5,NA,TRBV30,NA
TGTGCCAGCAGTCCGTTACGTGCAGGGGAAAGCTCCTACGAGCAGTACTTC,CASSPLRAGESSYEQYF,TRBJ2-7,NA,TRBV28,NA
TGTGCCAGCAGTCCCCGGACAGGGATAGGGGTTAACTATGGCTACACCTTC,CASSPRTGIGVNYGYTF,TRBJ1-2,TRBD1,TRBV6-6,NA
TGTGCCATCAGTGACTTGGCGGGGCGAGCATCGAGCACCGGGGAGCTGTTTTTT,CAISDLAGRASSTGELFF,TRBJ2-2,NA,TRBV10-3,NA
TGTGCCAGCAGCGTAGAGGGCGGCTACCAAGAGACCCAGTACTTC,CASSVEGGYQETQYF,TRBJ2-5,NA,TRBV9,NA
TGTGCCAGCAGCCCAGCGAGTGGGGGAGGACCCAACTATGGCTACACCTTC,CASSPASGGGPNYGYTF,TRBJ1-2,NA,TRBV7-9,NA
TGTGCCACCAGCAGAGGCTCCGGGACATCAAACGAGCAGTACTTC,CATSRGSGTSNEQYF,TRBJ2-7,NA,TRBV15,NA
TGTGCCAGCAGTTACTCGGGGACAGTCTACGAGCAGTACTTC,CASSYSGTVYEQYF,TRBJ2-7,TRBD1,TRBV6-5,few
TGTGCCAGCAGTGAAGCGCTTCGGACAGGGGGCAAAGAAGCTTTCTTT,CASSEALRTGGKEAFF,TRBJ1-1,TRBD1,TRBV2,few
TGTGCCAGCAGTAGATCCGGGACAGGACCCTACGAGCAGTACTTC,CASSRSGTGPYEQYF,TRBJ2-7,TRBD1,TRBV6-5,NA
TGTGCCAGCAGCCCATCAACAGGGGAGGTCAATCAGCCCCAGCATTTT,CASSPSTGEVNQPQHF,TRBJ1-5,TRBD1,TRBV27,NA
TGTGCCAGCAGAGGGACAGGAACGGGCTATGGCTACACCTTC,CASRGTGTGYGYTF,TRBJ1-2,TRBD1,TRBV6-5,NA
TGTGCCACCAGTGGTTCGGGGACCGCAGATACGCAGTATTTT,CATSGSGTADTQYF,TRBJ2-3,NA,TRBV24-1,NA
TGTGCCAGCAGCCAAGATTTGGAAAGCTATGGCTACACCTTC,CASSQDLESYGYTF,TRBJ1-2,NA,TRBV4-2,NA
TGTGCCAGCAGCTTAGCCTACCGTACAGATACGCAGTATTTT,CASSLAYRTDTQYF,TRBJ2-3,NA,TRBV11-2,NA
TGCGCCAGCAGCTTGTCAGGGTTCACTGGAAACACCATATATTTT,CASSLSGFTGNTIYF,TRBJ1-3,NA,TRBV5-1,NA